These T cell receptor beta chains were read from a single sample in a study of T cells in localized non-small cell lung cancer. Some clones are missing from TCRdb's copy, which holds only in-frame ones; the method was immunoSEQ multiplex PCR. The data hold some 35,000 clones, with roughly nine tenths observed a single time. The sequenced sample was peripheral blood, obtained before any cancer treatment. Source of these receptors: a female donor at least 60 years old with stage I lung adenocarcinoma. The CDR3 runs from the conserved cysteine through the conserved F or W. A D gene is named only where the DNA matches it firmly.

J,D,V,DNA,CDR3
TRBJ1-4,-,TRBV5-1,TGCGCCAGCAGGAGGTCGTCAGGTGAAAAACTGTTTTTT,CASRRSSGEKLFF
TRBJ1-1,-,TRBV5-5,TGTGCCAGCAGCTCACAACAGACCATGAACACTGAAGCTTTCTTT,CASSSQQTMNTEAFF
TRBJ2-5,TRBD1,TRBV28,TGTGCCAGCAGTCGCACAGGGGTATTGGAGACCCAGTACTTC,CASSRTGVLETQYF
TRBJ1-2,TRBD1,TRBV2,TGTGCCAGCAACCGGGACAGGGTGGGTTCGGATGGCTACACCTTC,CASNRDRVGSDGYTF
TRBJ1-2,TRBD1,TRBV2,TGTGCCAGCAGTATTGTGGGACAGGGGGTGTCTGGCTACACCTTC,CASSIVGQGVSGYTF
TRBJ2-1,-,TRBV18,TGTGCCAGCTCACCAGACAGTTTTCCCTACAATGAGCAGTTCTTC,CASSPDSFPYNEQFF
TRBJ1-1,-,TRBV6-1,TGTGCCAGCAGTGACAGAGCCTCAAAGAACACTGAAGCTTTCTTT,CASSDRASKNTEAFF
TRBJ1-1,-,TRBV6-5,TGTGCCAGCCGTCGATCTTCGGTTTCGAACACTGAAGCTTTCTTT,CASRRSSVSNTEAFF
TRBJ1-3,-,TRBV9,TGTGCCAGCAGCTCCGCAGGGTTCTCTGGAAACACCATATATTTT,CASSSAGFSGNTIYF
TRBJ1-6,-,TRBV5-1,TGCGCCAGCAGCCCAACACGAGTCAACGGCAATTCACCCCTCCACTTT,CASSPTRVNGNSPLHF
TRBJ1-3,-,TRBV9,TGTGCCAGCAACCCCAGTTACTCTGGAAACACCATATATTTT,CASNPSYSGNTIYF
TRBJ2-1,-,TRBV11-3,TGTGCCAGCAGCTTAGAACCGACTGCCCAAAGCTCCTACAATGAGCAGTTCTTC,CASSLEPTAQSSYNEQFF
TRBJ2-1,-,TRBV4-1,TGCGCCAGCAGCTTCCCGGTGGGTGAGCAGTTCTTC,CASSFPVGEQFF
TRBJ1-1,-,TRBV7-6,TGTGCCAGCAGCTCACCCGACTTAGGCCTGCTAATGAACACTGAAGCTTTCTTT,CASSSPDLGLLMNTEAFF
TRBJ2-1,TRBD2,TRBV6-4,TGTGCCAGCAGTGCCGTGACTAGCGGGGGTTACAATGAGCAGTTCTTC,CASSAVTSGGYNEQFF